Described below is a single TCR beta chain sequence and its context. Its recognized antigen is unknown. One base away there is no much larger clone; base qualities are not given. Other DNA sequences in this sample translate to the same CDR3. This sample is part of a study of shared clonotypes between healthy human individuals (dated by TCRdb to the early 2020s). With respect to the entire study: A few men and a couple of women, aged 18 to 49 years, made up the cohort. For each donor, CD4 naive and CD4 memory were each run on three plates, CD8 naive on two plates, and CD8 memory on one plate. The study deeply sequenced blood TCR repertoires of about five healthy adults to estimate repertoire size and the extent of clonotype sharing between individuals. Different laboratories and diverse techniques were used to prepare libraries and sequence TCR repertoires, to increase sequencing depth and limit assay-specific biases. Between about 0.9 and 8.9 billion PBMCs per donor were obtained by leukapheresis.

Relative to germline, V is 3 bases shorter and J is 1 base shorter, with 5 bases between their ends. According to the germline V gene (reference sequence), CDR1 reads MNHEY and CDR2 reads SMNVEV. From the cysteine through the phenylalanine, the CDR3 covers 13 amino acids. The entry retains the CDR3 DNA only, 39 bases that are in frame from base 1. What the work shows at the level of the full study, not this receptor alone: Pairwise subsampling indicated that sequencing depth was expected to affect the degree of clonotype sharing among donors. Sampling was limited to blood, and TCR repertoires in tissue likely differ from TCR repertoires in blood. The small number of donors limited the genetic and exposure-history diversity represented. Rarefaction of sorted-subset datasets indicated incomplete sequencing despite the large sequencing depth. Higher generation probabilities were observed for clonotypes shared by all four sorted-subset donors than for non-shared clonotypes. Roughly 5% of naive CD4, around 3.5% of naive CD8, 2.3% of memory CD4, and 0.4% of memory CD8 clonotypes were shared across several donors. Naive subsets generally had larger estimated clonotype richness than memory subsets.

TCR CDR3 regions were amplified from genomic DNA by multiplex PCR using the deep immunoSEQ assay. Extracted genomic DNA from each cell subset was distributed evenly across all wells of several immunoSEQ 96-well plates, and each plate was treated as a replicate. For sorted subsets, each replicate PCR was loaded with 200 ng genomic DNA, equivalent to 30,000 or so T cell genomes. Purified libraries were measured with a Qubit 3.0 fluorometer, size-checked on a Bioanalyzer 2100, and measured again with the KAPA Library Quantification kit. A separate single-read 150-cycle Illumina NextSeq 550 flow cell was used to sequence each immunoSEQ 96-well plate. The study's own analysis went as follows. Because only junctional sequences without quality scores were contained in the immunoSEQ output, filtering matching that applied to full-length reads could not be performed. To assign V/J genes and CDR3, sequences were annotated against IMGT germline references using PyIR, a Python wrapper for IgBLAST v1.9. Any read was removed if the V/J assignment was weak (E-value above 1e-6), the CDR3 was missing, or the read contained stop codons, out-of-frame junctions, or ambiguous translated residues. V3J clonotypes were defined by identical inferred V gene, J gene, and CDR3 amino acid sequence. Percentage overlap between repertoires was calculated by dividing the number of shared unique clonotypes by the size of the smaller repertoire. Richness of each repertoire was evaluated using RTK rarefaction, the Chao1 estimator, and Recon v2.1 estimates of unobserved clonotypes. Generation probabilities for all TCRbeta clonotypes obtained by the gDNA method from a handful of donors were computed using OLGA. As stored in TCRdb, this immuneACCESS dataset retains in-frame rearrangements with V and J assigned. A fraction of the clones does not appear; measured against another copy, unresolved V genes explain less than half of the discrepancy, and the remainder lacks a known reason. V and J calls and clone size are given by that table; D and trimming were obtained from the DNA. A total of approximately 2.1 million clones appear in this sample, over 85% of them only once. 0.39% of the sample goes to the ten largest clones.

Healthy HIV-negative adults with no recently reported acute infections or vaccinations were included as donors. Every donor was a Caucasian adult living in Nashville, Tennessee, USA. CD4+ T cells were enriched by magnetic negative selection; naive cells were then positively selected on CD45RA, and the negative fraction formed the memory subset. Blood was collected by leukapheresis, and PBMCs were isolated by Ficoll-Histopaque density gradient centrifugation and then cryopreserved in liquid nitrogen vapor phase. Purity and quantity of every magnetically sorted T cell population were checked by analytical flow cytometry. Genomic DNA was isolated from every sorted fraction and measured by UV absorbance on a Nanodrop 2000c.

The sequence was collected from a man in his late teens or twenties in good health. Some clones in this sample may be carry-over from other donors' samples. Sequences were obtained from naive CD4+ T cells from PBMCs. Per the publication, the cell subset or site label means: CD45RA+ positively selected. The sequence links TRBV27 to TRBJ2-3; too little of a D gene remains to name it. The CDR3 protein is CASSFGRTDTQYF. Read as DNA, the sequence is TGTGCCAGCAGTTTTGGACGCACAGATACGCAGTATTTT.